These T cell receptor beta chains were read from a single sample in a study of T cell clones after liver transplantation. Profiled with immunoSEQ multiplex PCR; TCRdb holds only in-frame clones, not every one. The table shows roughly 55,000 clones, with 84% occurring only once. The sequences come from CD4+ T cells from blood, collected before liver transplant. The origin of the receptors is a human donor who received a liver transplant. Each CDR3 is given with its conserved first and last residue.

>TRBJ2-3|15|TRBV5-4
CASSSSGRAGDTQYF
>TRBJ2-7|16|TRBV4-3
CASSLGAGLELYEQYF
>TRBJ1-1|14|TRBV19
CASSNRVGGTEAFF
>TRBJ2-5|15|TRBV7-3
CASSFLAGVWETQYF
>TRBJ2-5|13|TRBV2
CASGGDRQETQYF
>TRBJ2-1|15|TRBV6-4
CASSAGTGISNEQFF
>TRBJ1-3|16|TRBV5-4
CASSLQGLHSGNTIYF
>TRBJ2-3|14|TRBV14
CASSRTTGSDTQYF
>TRBJ2-1|15|TRBV19
CASSIPREQPNEQFF
>TRBJ2-3|13|TRBV19
CASSDRGTDTQYF
>TRBJ2-2|17|TRBV4-3
CASSQDHLSANTGELFF
>TRBJ2-7|14|TRBV19
CASSIPGSNYEQYF
>TRBJ1-5|14|TRBV6-1
CASSEIRGGQPQHF
>TRBJ1-6|14|TRBV10-3
CAISDLGDGSPLHF
>TRBJ1-1|11|TRBV20-1
CSARLSTEAFF
>TRBJ1-2|14|TRBV11-1
CASSSSKGYYGYTF
>TRBJ2-2|16|TRBV11-2
CASSLTTSGNTGELFF
>TRBJ1-2|12|TRBV28
CATRGGDYGYTF
>TRBJ2-7|14|TRBV18
CASSPARDRAVQYF
>TRBJ2-6|15|TRBV18
CASSRQLSGANVLTF
>TRBJ2-7|15|TRBV21-1
CASTKGTGGSYEQYF
>TRBJ2-7|13|TRBV5-4
CASRDRSSYEQYF
>TRBJ1-1|14|TRBV10-3
CAISEWGKNTEAFF
>TRBJ1-2|15|TRBV7-2
CASSLVWSDNGGYTF
>TRBJ2-7|11|TRBV29-1
CSVLRGYEQYF
>TRBJ2-3|12|TRBV5-1
CASSQSTDTQYF
>TRBJ2-7|16|TRBV7-2
CASSFGRGQGGYEQYF
>TRBJ2-7|14|TRBV21-1
CASSYRQGTYEQYF
>TRBJ1-5|17|TRBV6-4
CASSSIQQGGGSQPQHF
>TRBJ1-2|15|TRBV5-4
CASSLGVDRPGGYTF
>TRBJ2-1|15|TRBV9
CASSVADSTYNEQFF
>TRBJ2-1|17|TRBV4-1
CASSRAEGVTRANEQFF